Below are 21 T cell receptor beta chains sequenced from a single sample in a study of shared clonotypes between healthy human individuals. The data were produced by immunoSEQ multiplex PCR, yet TCRdb's version contains in-frame clones alone and is incomplete. The sample comprises approximately 1.5 million clones, approximately 98.5% of which are singletons, and roughly 0.35% rests with the top ten. Material for sequencing was naive CD4+ T cells sorted from blood. Documented subset: CD45RA+ positively selected. Every receptor here comes from a man younger than 40 in good health.

This clone has just one count. The V call is TRBV18, the J call TRBJ1-3; 7 nucleotides line up with TRBD1. Germline values: CDR1 KGHSH, CDR2 LQKENI. This CDR3 contains 14 residues. J gave up 15 bases and V 3 bases, and 14 bases lay outside the gene matches. Here the CDR3 DNA reads TGTGCCAGCTCACCCGGGACAGAGAACCCTGGCTCATATTTT. Translating it yields CASSPGTENPGSYF.

V gene TRBV7-2 combines with J gene TRBJ2-2, with D possibly matching TRBD2 (5 bases). Trimming removed 2 bases at V and 5 bases at J, with 9 bases between. The CDR3 loop spans 14 amino acids. Germline values: CDR1 SGHTA, CDR2 FQGNSA. The CDR3 spells CASSLSGGTGELFF. CDR3 sequence (DNA): TGTGCCAGCAGCTTAAGTGGCGGGACCGGGGAGCTGTTTTTT.

With regard to this clone: One end of the junction is discordant with germline, which a read error may explain. The chain is built from TRBV9 and TRBJ1-2; D not resolved. CDR1 SGDLS and CDR2 YYNGEE come from the germline V gene. This CDR3 is built from 15 residues. The CDR3: CASSVAATVNYGHTF. CDR3 in DNA: TGTGCCAGCAGCGTAGCGGCAACCGTTAACTATGGCCACACCTTC.

This rearrangement joins TRBV5-5 to TRBJ2-1; 13 bases are shared with TRBD2. The CDR3 extends over 15 amino acids. V lost 3 bases to trimming and J lost 6 bases; unmatched junction nucleotides: 3. In germline, CDR1 is SGHKS, CDR2 YYEKEE (reference sequence). The CDR3 coding sequence is TGTGCCAGCAGCTCGGGACTAGCGGGACTCAATGAGCAGTTCTTC. It specifies CASSSGLAGLNEQFF.

The chain couples TRBV7-2 to TRBJ2-1; TRBD2 aligns across 11 bases. V was pared by 5 bases and J by 3 bases, with 3 bases of the junction left unmatched. The CDR3 is made up of 15 amino acids. The V gene's germline CDR1 is SGHTA and CDR2 FQGNSA. CDR3 nucleotides: TGTGCCAGCAGCATGGGACTAGCGGACTACAATGAGCAGTTCTTC. This sequence encodes CASSMGLADYNEQFF.

This chain connects TRBV19 to TRBJ2-1, with 8 bases fitting TRBD1. This CDR3 comprises 14 residues. Germline V lookup: CDR1 LNHDA, CDR2 SQIVND (reference sequence). The junction had 9 bases not matched to a gene; V was cut back by 10 bases and J by 4 bases. For the CDR3, the DNA is TGTGCCACTTCCGGGACAGGCAAATACAATGAGCAGTTCTTC. Translating it yields CATSGTGKYNEQFF.

The sample holds one count of this clone. The CDR3 region is CATSPSPDSSEEDTQYF. The CDR3, as DNA: TGTGCCACCAGCCCTAGTCCGGACTCCTCGGAGGAAGATACGCAGTATTTT. This sequence joins TRBV15 and TRBJ2-3; D is perhaps TRBD2 (5 bases). CDR1 and CDR2 (germline): LNHNV, YYDKDF (reference sequence). The V end was cut by 5 bases, the J end by 5 bases, with 23 bases between. The CDR3 covers 17 residues.

This chain uses TRBV14 with TRBJ2-7; 7 nucleotides line up with TRBD2. The V and J ends lost 3 bases and 9 bases, in that order; junction bases with no gene match: 17. Germline V gene sequence: CDR1 SGHDN, CDR2 FVKESK. CDR3 size: 16 residues. CDR3 DNA: TGTGCCAGCAGCCAGACCGGTAATAGCGGGTTTGTCGCGCAGTACTTC. Encoded protein: CASSQTGNSGFVAQYF.

The genes are TRBV7-6 and TRBJ2-7; TRBD1 or TRBD2 may be the D gene (7 bases each). Trimming left V 5 bases short and J 1 base short, with 15 bases between. This CDR3 has 15 residues. Germline V lookup: CDR1 SGHVS, CDR2 FNYEAQ. The CDR3 sequence: CASSPGGDLSYEQYF. CDR3 nucleotides: TGTGCCAGCAGCCCAGGGGGGGACTTATCCTACGAGCAGTACTTC.

About this clone itself: This sample also contains other DNA sequences that code for the same CDR3. The chain joins TRBV18 to TRBJ1-5; 7 bases are a match to TRBD1. Trimming removed 0 bases from V and 2 bases from J; junction bases left unmatched: 1. The germline CDR1 and CDR2 sequences are KGHSH and LQKENI. The CDR3 has 15 residues. CDR3: CASSPPGQGNQPQHF. The DNA of the CDR3 is TGTGCCAGCTCACCACCTGGACAGGGCAATCAGCCCCAGCATTTT.

The chain links TRBV14 to TRBJ2-3; 12 bases fit TRBD2. There are 15 residues in the CDR3. V shed 6 bases and J 3 bases; nucleotides not matched to a gene: 4. The germline CDR1 and CDR2 sequences are SGHDN and FVKESK. The CDR3 loop reads CASRTSGSRTDTQYF. CDR3 nucleotides: TGTGCCAGCAGGACTAGCGGGAGTCGGACAGATACGCAGTATTTT. Looking up the rest from reference TRBV14 and TRBJ2-3 gives the full variable domain: EAGVTQFPSHSVIEKGQTVTLRCDPISGHDNLYWYRRVMGKEIKFLLHFVKESKQDESGMPNNRFLAERTGGTYSTLKVQPAELEDSGVYFCASRTSGSRTDTQYFGPGTRLTVL.

This chain uses TRBV9 with TRBJ2-7; TRBD1 agrees at 8 bases. V was clipped by 4 bases and J by 1 base; unmatched bases: 4. The CDR3 sequence is 14 residues long. Germline V gene lookup returns CDR1 SGDLS and CDR2 YYNGEE. CDR3 sequence reads: CASSQGQGSYEQYF. The CDR3 DNA is TGTGCCAGCAGCCAAGGACAGGGTTCCTACGAGCAGTACTTC.

The chain links TRBV9 to TRBJ2-3; unclear D gene. Looked up from germline, CDR1 is SGDLS and CDR2 is YYNGEE. The CDR3 has 15 residues. V lost 0 bases, J lost 1 base, and 9 bases lay in between. The CDR3 protein is CASSVEWVGTDTQYF. DNA of the CDR3: TGTGCCAGCAGCGTAGAATGGGTTGGCACAGATACGCAGTATTTT. The variable domain in full, with the rest retrieved from reference TRBV9 and TRBJ2-3, is DSGVTQTPKHLITATGQRVTLRCSPRSGDLSVYWYQQSLDQGLQFLIQYYNGEERAKGNILERFSAQQFPDLHSELNLSSLELGDSALYFCASSVEWVGTDTQYFGPGTRLTVL.

The chain is built from TRBV9 and TRBJ2-1; TRBD2 aligns across 12 bases. The V gene's germline CDR1 is SGDLS and CDR2 YYNGEE. This CDR3 contains 16 residues. J was trimmed by 6 bases and V by 3 bases; bases with no gene match: 7. For the CDR3, the DNA is TGTGCCAGCAGCGCCAGACTAGCGGGAGTCCCCAATGAGCAGTTCTTC. As protein: CASSARLAGVPNEQFF.

The rearrangement links TRBV6-1 to TRBJ2-7; no firm D call. The CDR3 totals 14 residues. Trimming cost V 2 bases and J 4 bases, with 12 bases left between them. Germline loops: CDR1 MNHNS, CDR2 SASEGT. In DNA form, the CDR3 reads TGTGCCAGCAGTGAAACGGTCTTCTTATACGAGCAGTACTTC. This gives the protein CASSETVFLYEQYF.

The V call is TRBV5-6, the J call TRBJ2-7; the D is unclear. The germline V gene has CDR1 SGHDT and CDR2 YYEEEE. V lost 3 bases and J 1 base, leaving 5 bases between the germline ends. The CDR3 is 12 amino acids. This chain's CDR3 is CASSWSSYEQYF. The CDR3 DNA sequence: TGTGCCAGCAGCTGGAGTTCCTACGAGCAGTACTTC.

The genes are TRBV5-5 and TRBJ1-4; tentative D call: TRBD1 (5 bases). The germline gives CDR1 SGHKS, CDR2 YYEKEE (reference sequence). CDR3 length: 17 amino acids. The germline V and J ends were trimmed by 4 bases and 5 bases, with 21 bases remaining between them. The CDR3 DNA reads TGTGCCAGCAGCGTGGGGGTCGTTGGAGAGCGAAATGAAAAACTGTTTTTT. Translating gives CASSVGVVGERNEKLFF.

The V call is TRBV29-1, the J call TRBJ1-2; D perhaps matches TRBD1 (5 bases). The CDR3 is made up of 14 amino acids. CDR1 is SQVTM, CDR2 ANQGSEA, per germline. V gave up 2 bases and J gave up 5 bases, with 15 bases separating them. The CDR3 nucleotides are TGCAGCGTTGAAAGGCCCGGGGCCTCATATGGCTACACCTTC. Its protein is CSVERPGASYGYTF.

V and J are TRBV7-2 and TRBJ1-1; D may be TRBD1 (5 bases). V was clipped by 4 bases and J by 7 bases, with 28 bases between them. Germline V gives CDR1 SGHTA, CDR2 FQGNSA. This CDR3 comprises 18 residues. The CDR3 sequence is CASSSRSIRAGRFGEAFF. The CDR3 DNA reads as TGTGCCAGCAGCTCACGTTCCATTAGGGCGGGACGTTTTGGTGAAGCTTTCTTT.

The V and J genes are TRBV9 and TRBJ2-7; 8 bases line up with TRBD1. Germline assignment: CDR1 SGDLS and CDR2 YYNGEE. The V segment lost 0 bases and the J segment 3 bases; nucleotides outside the gene matches: 2. The CDR3 covers 14 residues. CDR3 sequence reads: CASSVGTGYYEQYF. DNA for the CDR3: TGTGCCAGCAGCGTAGGGACAGGGTACTACGAGCAGTACTTC.

The J gene is TRBJ2-3, the V gene TRBV5-1; D unresolved. The CDR3 length is 13 residues. Germline V gene data show CDR1 as SGHRS and CDR2 as YFSETQ. Trimming shortened V by 7 bases and J by 0 bases, and 9 bases separated the two germline ends. CDR3 amino acids: CASAVTSTDTQYF. CDR3 bases: TGCGCCAGCGCAGTGACTAGCACAGATACGCAGTATTTT.